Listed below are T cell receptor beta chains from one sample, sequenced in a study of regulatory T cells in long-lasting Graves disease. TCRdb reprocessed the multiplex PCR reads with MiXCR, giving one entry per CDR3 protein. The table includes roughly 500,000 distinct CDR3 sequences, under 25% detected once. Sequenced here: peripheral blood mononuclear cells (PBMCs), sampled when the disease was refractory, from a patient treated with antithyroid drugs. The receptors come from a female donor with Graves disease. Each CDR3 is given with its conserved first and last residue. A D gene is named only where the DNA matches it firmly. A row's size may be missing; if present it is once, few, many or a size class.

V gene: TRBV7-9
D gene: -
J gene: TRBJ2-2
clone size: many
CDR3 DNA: TGTGCCAGCATAGCTGGAGGCACCGGGGAGCTGTTTTTT
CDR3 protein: CASIAGGTGELFF

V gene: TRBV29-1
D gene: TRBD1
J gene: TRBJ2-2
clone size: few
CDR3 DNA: TGCAGCGCCCGGACAGGGGGAACCGGGGAGCTGTTTTTT
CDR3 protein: CSARTGGTGELFF

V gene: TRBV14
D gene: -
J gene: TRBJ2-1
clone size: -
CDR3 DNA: TGTGCCAGCAGCCAAGGGACCGCGGCTGAGCAGTTCTTC
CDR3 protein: CASSQGTAAEQFF

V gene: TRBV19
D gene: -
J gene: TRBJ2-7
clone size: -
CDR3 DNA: TGTGCCAGTATTGGGACCGGCTACGAGCAGTACTTC
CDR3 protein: CASIGTGYEQYF

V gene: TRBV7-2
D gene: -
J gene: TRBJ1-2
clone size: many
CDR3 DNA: TGTGCCAGCAGCCCCGACATGACTAACTATGGCTACACCTTC
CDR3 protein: CASSPDMTNYGYTF

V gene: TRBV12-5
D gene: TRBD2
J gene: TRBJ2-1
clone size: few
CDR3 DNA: TGTGCTAGTGGTTTGGTTGTAGCGGGAGTGGATGAGCAGTTCTTC
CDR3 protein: CASGLVVAGVDEQFF

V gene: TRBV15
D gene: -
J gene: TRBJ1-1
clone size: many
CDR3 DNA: TGTGCCACCAGCAGAGATCGGTGGAACACTGAAGCTTTCTTT
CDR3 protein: CATSRDRWNTEAFF

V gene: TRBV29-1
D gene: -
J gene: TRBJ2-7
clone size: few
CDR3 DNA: TGCAGCGTTGTAGCTAGCAACGAGCAGTACTTC
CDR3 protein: CSVVASNEQYF

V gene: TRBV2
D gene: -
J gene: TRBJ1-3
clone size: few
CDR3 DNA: TGTGCCAGCAGGGACAGTCTCTCTGGAAACACCATGTATTTT
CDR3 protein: CASRDSLSGNTMYF

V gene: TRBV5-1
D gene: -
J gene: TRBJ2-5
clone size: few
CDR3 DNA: TGCGCCAGCAGCTTGCTGGAAGAGACCCAGTACTTC
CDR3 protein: CASSLLEETQYF

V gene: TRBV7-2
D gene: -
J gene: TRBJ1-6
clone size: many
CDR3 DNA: TGTGCCAGCCGAGCGGCAGGGCGGGCTTCACCCCTCCACTTT
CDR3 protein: CASRAAGRASPLHF

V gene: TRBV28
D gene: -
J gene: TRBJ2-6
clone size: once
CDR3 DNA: TGTGCCAGCAGCCAAGTCGGACCTCCCCTCTCTGGGGCCAACGTCCTGACTTTC
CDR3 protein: CASSQVGPPLSGANVLTF

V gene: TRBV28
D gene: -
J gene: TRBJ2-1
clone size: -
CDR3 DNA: TGTGCCAGCAGTTGGGCGGACCACGACCGACCCTACAATGAGCAGTTCTTC
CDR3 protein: CASSWADHDRPYNEQFF

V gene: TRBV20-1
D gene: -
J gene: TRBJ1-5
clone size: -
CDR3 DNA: TGCAGTGTAAATAGGGGAGGACCCAATCAGCCCCAGCATTTT
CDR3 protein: CSVNRGGPNQPQHF

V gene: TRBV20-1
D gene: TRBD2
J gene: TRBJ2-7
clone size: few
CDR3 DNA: TGCAGTGCTTACTCTAGCGGGAGCTCCTACGAGCAGTACTTC
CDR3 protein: CSAYSSGSSYEQYF

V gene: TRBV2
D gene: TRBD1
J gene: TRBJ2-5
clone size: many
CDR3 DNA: TGTGCCAGCACAGACAGGGGGCATTCGAAGACCCAGTACTTC
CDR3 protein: CASTDRGHSKTQYF

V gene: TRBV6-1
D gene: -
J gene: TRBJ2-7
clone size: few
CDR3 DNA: TGTGCCAGCAGTGAACGGGACACAAATCCCTCGTACTACGAGCAGTACTTC
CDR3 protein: CASSERDTNPSYYEQYF

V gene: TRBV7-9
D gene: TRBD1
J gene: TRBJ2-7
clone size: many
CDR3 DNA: TGTGCCAGCAGCATTACAGGGGGCGTCTACGAGCAGTACTTC
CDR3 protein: CASSITGGVYEQYF

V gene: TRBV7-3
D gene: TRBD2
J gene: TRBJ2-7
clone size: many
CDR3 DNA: TGTGCCAGCAGCTTAATTTTAGCGGGAGGACCTGGGGAGCAGTACTTC
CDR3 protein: CASSLILAGGPGEQYF

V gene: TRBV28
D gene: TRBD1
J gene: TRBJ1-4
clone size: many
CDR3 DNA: TGTGCCAGCACCACGAAGACAGGGTTTCCTTTAAATGAAAAACTGTTTTTT
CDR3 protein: CASTTKTGFPLNEKLFF

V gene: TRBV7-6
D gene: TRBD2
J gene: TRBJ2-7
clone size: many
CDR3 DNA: TGTGCCAGCAGCCGCAGGGCTAGCGGGCCGAGCTCCTACGAGCAGTACTTC
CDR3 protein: CASSRRASGPSSYEQYF

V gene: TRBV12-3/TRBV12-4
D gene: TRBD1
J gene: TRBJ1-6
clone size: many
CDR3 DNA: TGTGCCAGCAGTCAGAATCGGGACAGGTCACCCCTCCACTTT
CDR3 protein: CASSQNRDRSPLHF

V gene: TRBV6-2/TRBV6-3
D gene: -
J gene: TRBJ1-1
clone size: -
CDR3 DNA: TGTGCCAGCAGGAGGTTAGGCTCACACCGGGGAAGCACTGAAGCTTTCTTT
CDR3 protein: CASRRLGSHRGSTEAFF

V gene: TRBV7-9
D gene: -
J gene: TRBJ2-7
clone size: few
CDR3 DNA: TGTGCCAGCAGCCCCTCGGTTACTCCCAGTACCCACGAGCAGTACTTC
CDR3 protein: CASSPSVTPSTHEQYF

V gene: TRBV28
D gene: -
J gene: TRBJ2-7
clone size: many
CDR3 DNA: TGTGCCAGCAGTTCCGTTTACGAGCAGTACTTC
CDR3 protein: CASSSVYEQYF

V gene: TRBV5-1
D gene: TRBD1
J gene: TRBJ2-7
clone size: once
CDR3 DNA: TGCGCCAGCCACCCGGGACAGTGGGCAATATACGAGCAGTACTTC
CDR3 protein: CASHPGQWAIYEQYF

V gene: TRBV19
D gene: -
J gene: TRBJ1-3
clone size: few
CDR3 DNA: TGTGCCAGTAGACCAGCGTTTTCACAGGAGAGCTCTGGAAACACCATATATTTT
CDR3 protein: CASRPAFSQESSGNTIYF

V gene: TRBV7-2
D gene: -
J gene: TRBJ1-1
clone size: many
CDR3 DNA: TGTGCCAGCAGCTTAAGGAGCACTGAAGCTTTCTTT
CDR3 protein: CASSLRSTEAFF

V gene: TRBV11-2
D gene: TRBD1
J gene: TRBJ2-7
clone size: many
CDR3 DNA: TGTGCCAGCAGCTTAGGGACAGGGGTTCACTACGAGCAGTACTTC
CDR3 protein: CASSLGTGVHYEQYF

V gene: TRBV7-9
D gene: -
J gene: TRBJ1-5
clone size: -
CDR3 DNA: TGTGCCAGCAGCTTATCCTCTGGGTTGGAACAGCCCCAGCATTTT
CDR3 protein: CASSLSSGLEQPQHF

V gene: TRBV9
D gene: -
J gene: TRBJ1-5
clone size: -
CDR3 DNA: TGTGCCAGCAGCGTAGGGCCGACAGACAATCAGCCCCAGCATTTT
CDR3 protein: CASSVGPTDNQPQHF

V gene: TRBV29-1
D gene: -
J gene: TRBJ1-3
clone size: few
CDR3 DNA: TGCAGCGTTGTGGGGTTCCTCTCTGGAAACACCATATATTTT
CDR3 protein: CSVVGFLSGNTIYF

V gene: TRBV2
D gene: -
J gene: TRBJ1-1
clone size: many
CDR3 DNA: TGTGCCAGCAGCGGTACATTTATGGCTGAAGCTTTCTTT
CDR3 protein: CASSGTFMAEAFF

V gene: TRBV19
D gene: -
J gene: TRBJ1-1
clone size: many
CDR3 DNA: TGTGCCAGTAGTTTCCTAGGGACCCTCAAGAACACTGAAGCTTTCTTT
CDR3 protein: CASSFLGTLKNTEAFF

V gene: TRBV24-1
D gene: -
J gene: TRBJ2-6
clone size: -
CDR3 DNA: TGTGCCACCAGTGCGCATAACTCTGGGGCCAACGTCCTGACTTTC
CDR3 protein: CATSAHNSGANVLTF

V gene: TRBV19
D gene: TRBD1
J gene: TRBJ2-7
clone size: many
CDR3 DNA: TGTGCCAGTAGCCCGGACAGGGATTTTTACGAGCAGTACTTC
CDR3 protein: CASSPDRDFYEQYF

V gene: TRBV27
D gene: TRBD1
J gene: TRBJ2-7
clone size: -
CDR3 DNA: TGTGCCAGCAGTCCCCGGGGACAGGGGGTCGGGGAGCAGTACTTC
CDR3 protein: CASSPRGQGVGEQYF